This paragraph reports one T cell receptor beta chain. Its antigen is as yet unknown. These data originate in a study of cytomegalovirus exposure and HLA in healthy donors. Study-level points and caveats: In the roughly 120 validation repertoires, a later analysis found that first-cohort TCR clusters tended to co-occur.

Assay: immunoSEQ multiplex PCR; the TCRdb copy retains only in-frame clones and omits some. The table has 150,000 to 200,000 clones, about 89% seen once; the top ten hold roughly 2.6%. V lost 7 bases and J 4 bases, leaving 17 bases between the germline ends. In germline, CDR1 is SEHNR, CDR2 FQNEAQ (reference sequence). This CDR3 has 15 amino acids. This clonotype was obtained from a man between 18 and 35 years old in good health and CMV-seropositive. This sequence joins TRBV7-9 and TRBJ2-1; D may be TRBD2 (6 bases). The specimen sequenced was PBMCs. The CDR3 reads CASIQLGGPYNEQFF. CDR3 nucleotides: TGTGCCAGCATCCAACTCGGGGGACCGTACAATGAGCAGTTCTTC.